This T cell receptor beta chain was observed in a study of control samples from healthy donors and cancer patients. The sample holds one count of this clone. This CDR3 is 15 amino acids long. CDR1 and CDR2 from the germline V gene are SGHTA and FQGNSA. Trimming removed 5 bases at V and 2 bases at J, with 13 bases between. TCRdb's table, derived via immunoSEQ multiplex PCR, lists solely in-frame clones and lacks some. The table records some 200,000 clones, 90% to 95% of them present only once. The specimen sequenced was blood. V gene TRBV7-2 combines with J gene TRBJ1-3; no clear D. This receptor was obtained from a woman aged 25 to 39 in good health. In DNA, the CDR3 is TGTGCCAGCAGCCTAGGGTTGGCAACTGGAAACACCATATATTTT. Translated: CASSLGLATGNTIYF.